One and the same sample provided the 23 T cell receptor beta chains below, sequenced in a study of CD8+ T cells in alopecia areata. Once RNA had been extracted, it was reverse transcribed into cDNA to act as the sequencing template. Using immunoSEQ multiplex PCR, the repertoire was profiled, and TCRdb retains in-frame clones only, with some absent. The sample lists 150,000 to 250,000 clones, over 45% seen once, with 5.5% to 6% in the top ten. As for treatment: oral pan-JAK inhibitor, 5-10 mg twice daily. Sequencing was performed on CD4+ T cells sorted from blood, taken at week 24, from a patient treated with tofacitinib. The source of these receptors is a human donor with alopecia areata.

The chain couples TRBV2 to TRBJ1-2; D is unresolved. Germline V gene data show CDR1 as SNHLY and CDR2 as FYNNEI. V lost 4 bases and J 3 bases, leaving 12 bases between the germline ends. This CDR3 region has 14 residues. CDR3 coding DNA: TGTGCCAGCAGTGCCCAAGGAGGGTACTATGGCTACACCTTC. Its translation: CASSAQGGYYGYTF.

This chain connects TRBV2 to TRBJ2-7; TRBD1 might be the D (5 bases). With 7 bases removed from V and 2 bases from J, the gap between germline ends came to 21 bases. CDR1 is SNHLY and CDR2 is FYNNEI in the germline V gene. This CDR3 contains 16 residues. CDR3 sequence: CASITDRKRQTYEQYF. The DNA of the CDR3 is TGTGCCAGCATTACAGACCGGAAGAGACAGACCTACGAGCAGTACTTC.

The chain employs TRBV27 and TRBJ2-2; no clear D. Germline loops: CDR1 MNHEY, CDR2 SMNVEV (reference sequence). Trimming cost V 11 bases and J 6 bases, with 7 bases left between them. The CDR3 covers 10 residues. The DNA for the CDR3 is TGTGCCGAAAGGGCCGGGGAGCTGTTTTTT. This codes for CAERAGELFF.

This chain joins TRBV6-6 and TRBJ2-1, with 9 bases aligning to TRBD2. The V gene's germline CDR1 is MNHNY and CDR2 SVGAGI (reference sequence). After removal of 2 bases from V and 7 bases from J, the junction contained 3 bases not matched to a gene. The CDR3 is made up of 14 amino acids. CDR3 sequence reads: CASSYRRGGNEQFF. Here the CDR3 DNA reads TGTGCCAGCAGTTACCGGCGGGGGGGAAATGAGCAGTTCTTC.

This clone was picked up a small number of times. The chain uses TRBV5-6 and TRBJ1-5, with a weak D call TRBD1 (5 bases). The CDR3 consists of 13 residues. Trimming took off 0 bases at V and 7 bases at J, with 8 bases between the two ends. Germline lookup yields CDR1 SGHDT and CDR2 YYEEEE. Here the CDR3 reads CASSLVPGQPQHF. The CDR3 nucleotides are TGTGCCAGCAGCTTGGTGCCAGGGCAGCCCCAGCATTTT.

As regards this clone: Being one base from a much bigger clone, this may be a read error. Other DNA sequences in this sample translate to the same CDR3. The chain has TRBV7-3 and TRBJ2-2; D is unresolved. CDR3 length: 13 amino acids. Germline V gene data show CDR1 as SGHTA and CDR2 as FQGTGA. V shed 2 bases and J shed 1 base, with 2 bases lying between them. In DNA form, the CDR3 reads TGTGCCAGCAGCTTAGGGAACACCGGGGAGCTGTTTTTT. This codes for CASSLGNTGELFF.

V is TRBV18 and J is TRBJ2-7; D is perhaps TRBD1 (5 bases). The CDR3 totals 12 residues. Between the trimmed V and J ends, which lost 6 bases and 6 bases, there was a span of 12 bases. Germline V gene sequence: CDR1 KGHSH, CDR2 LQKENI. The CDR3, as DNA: TGTGCCAGCTCGACTCAGGGCAGCGAGCAGTACTTC. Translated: CASSTQGSEQYF.

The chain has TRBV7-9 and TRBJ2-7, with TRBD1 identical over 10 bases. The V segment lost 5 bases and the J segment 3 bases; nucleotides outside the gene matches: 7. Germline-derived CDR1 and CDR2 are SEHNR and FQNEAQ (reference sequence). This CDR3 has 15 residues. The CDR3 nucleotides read TGTGCCAGCAGCCAAGGACAGGGGGATTACTACGAGCAGTACTTC. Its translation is CASSQGQGDYYEQYF.

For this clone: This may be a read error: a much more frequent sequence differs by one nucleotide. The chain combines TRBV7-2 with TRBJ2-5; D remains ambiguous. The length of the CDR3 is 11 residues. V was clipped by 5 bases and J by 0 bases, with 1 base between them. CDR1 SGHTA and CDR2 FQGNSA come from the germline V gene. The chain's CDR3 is CASSNQETQYF. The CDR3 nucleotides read TGTGCCAGCAGCAACCAAGAGACCCAGTACTTC.

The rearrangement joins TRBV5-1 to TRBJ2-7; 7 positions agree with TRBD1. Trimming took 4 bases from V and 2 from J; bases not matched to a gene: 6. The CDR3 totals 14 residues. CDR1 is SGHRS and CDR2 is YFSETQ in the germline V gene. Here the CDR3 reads CASSPGQVTYEQYF. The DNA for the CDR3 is TGCGCCAGCAGCCCAGGACAGGTCACCTACGAGCAGTACTTC.

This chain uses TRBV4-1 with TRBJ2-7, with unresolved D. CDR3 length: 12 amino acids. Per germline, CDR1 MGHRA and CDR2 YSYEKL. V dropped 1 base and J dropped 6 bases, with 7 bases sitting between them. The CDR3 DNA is TGCGCCAGCAGCCAAGGCCAGGCCGAGCAGTACTTC. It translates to CASSQGQAEQYF.

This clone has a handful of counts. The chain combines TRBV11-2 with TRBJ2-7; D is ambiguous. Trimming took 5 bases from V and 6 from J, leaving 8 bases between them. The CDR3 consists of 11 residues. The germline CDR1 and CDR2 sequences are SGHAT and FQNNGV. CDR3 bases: TGTGCCAGCAGCATTTGGGGCGAGCAGTACTTC. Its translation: CASSIWGEQYF.

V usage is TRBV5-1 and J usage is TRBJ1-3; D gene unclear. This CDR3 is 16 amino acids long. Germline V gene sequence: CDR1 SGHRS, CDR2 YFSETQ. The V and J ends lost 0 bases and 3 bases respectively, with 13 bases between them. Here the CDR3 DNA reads TGCGCCAGCAGCTTGGTCGCCGCTTCAGGTGGAAACACCATATATTTT. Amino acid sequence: CASSLVAASGGNTIYF.

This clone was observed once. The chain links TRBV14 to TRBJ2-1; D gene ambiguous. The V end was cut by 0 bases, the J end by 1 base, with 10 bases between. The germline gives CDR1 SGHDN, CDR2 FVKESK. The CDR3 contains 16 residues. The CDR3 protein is CASSQDPRRSYNEQFF. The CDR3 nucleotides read TGTGCCAGCAGCCAAGATCCCCGTAGATCCTACAATGAGCAGTTCTTC.

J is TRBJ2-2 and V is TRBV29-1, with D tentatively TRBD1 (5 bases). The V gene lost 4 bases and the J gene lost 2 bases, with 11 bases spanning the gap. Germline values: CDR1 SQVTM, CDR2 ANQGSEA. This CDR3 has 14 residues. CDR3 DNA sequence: TGCAGCGTTGTAACAGGAGTAAACACCGGGGAGCTGTTTTTT. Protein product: CSVVTGVNTGELFF.

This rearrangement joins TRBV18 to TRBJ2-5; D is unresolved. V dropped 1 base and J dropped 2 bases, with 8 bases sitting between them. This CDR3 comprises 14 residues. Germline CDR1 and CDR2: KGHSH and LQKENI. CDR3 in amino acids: CASSPLPEQETQYF. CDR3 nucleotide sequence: TGTGCCAGCTCACCACTCCCAGAGCAAGAGACCCAGTACTTC.

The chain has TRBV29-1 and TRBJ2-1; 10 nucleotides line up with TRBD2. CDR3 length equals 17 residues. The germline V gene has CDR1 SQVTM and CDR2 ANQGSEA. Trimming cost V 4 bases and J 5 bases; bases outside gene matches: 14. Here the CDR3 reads CSVVLLAGVGFDNEQFF. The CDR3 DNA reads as TGCAGCGTTGTTCTGCTAGCGGGGGTTGGCTTCGACAATGAGCAGTTCTTC.

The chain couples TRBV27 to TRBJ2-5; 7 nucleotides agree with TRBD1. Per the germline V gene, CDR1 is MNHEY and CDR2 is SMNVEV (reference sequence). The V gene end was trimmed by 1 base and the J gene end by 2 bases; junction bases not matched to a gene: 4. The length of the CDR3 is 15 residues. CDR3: CASSLFGTEQETQYF. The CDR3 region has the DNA TGTGCCAGCAGTTTATTTGGGACAGAGCAAGAGACCCAGTACTTC.

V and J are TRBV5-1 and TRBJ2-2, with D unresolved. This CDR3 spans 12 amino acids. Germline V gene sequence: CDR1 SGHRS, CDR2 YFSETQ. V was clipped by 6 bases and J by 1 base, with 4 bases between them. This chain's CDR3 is CASNGNTGELFF. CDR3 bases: TGCGCCAGCAATGGGAACACCGGGGAGCTGTTTTTT.

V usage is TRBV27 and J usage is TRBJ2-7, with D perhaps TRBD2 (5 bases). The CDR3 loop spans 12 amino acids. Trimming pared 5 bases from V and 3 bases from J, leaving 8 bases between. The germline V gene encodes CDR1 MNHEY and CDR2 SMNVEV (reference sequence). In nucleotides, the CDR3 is TGTGCCAGCAGTGGTCGGGGCTACGAGCAGTACTTC. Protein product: CASSGRGYEQYF.

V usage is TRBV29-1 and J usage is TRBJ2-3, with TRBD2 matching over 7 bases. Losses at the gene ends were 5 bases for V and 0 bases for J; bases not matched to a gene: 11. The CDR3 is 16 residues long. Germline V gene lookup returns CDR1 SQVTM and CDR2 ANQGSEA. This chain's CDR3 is CSVRTSGFWSTDTQYF. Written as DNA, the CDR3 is TGCAGCGTTCGGACTAGTGGTTTCTGGAGCACAGATACGCAGTATTTT.

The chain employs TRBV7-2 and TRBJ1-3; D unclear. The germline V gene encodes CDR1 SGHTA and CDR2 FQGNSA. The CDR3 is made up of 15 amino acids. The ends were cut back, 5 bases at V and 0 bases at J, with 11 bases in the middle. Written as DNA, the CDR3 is TGTGCCAGCAGCGGCTCCCCTTACTCTGGAAACACCATATATTTT. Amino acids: CASSGSPYSGNTIYF.

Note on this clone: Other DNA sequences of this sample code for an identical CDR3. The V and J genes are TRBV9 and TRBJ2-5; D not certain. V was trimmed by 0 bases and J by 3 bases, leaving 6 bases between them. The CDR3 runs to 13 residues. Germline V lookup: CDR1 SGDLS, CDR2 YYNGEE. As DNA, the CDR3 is TGTGCCAGCAGCGTAGGGCAGGAAGAGACCCAGTACTTC. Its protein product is CASSVGQEETQYF.